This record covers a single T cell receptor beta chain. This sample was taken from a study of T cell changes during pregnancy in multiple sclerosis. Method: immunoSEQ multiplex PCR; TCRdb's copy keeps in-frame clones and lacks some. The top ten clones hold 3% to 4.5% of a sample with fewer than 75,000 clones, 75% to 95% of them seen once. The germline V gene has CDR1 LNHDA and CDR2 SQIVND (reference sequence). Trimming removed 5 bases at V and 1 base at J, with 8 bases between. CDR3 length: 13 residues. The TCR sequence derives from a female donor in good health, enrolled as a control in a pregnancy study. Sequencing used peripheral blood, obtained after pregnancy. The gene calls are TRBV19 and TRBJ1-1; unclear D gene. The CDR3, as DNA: TGTGCCAGTAGTTCCTCAGGGAACACTGAAGCTTTCTTT. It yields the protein CASSSSGNTEAFF.